Listed below are T cell receptor beta chains from one sample, sequenced in a study of regulatory T cells in long-lasting Graves disease. TCRdb independently ran MiXCR on the multiplex PCR reads; one entry per CDR3 protein. The sample holds 500,000 to 700,000 distinct CDR3 sequences, around 30% seen once. Sequenced material: peripheral blood mononuclear cells (PBMCs), taken when the disease was refractory, from a patient treated with antithyroid drugs. The source is a female donor with Graves disease. CDR3s include the opening cysteine and the closing phenylalanine or tryptophan. D genes are given only for firm matches. Not all rows give a size; the values are once, few, many and, for expanded clones, a class.

j_call | clone_size | d_call | v_call | cdr3_aa | cdr3_nt
TRBJ2-2 | - | TRBD1 | TRBV12-5 | CASGVLLPTGGHTGELFF | TGTGCTAGTGGTGTACTCCTCCCAACAGGGGGTCACACCGGGGAGCTGTTTTTT
TRBJ1-5 | once | - | TRBV6-2/TRBV6-3 | CASSEGAAGAGPQHF | TGTGCCAGCAGTGAAGGGGCCGCAGGGGCTGGGCCCCAGCATTTT
TRBJ1-2 | - | - | TRBV10-3 | CAIRDQIAIAGYGYTF | TGTGCCATCAGGGATCAGATCGCGATCGCAGGTTATGGCTACACCTTC
TRBJ1-1 | - | TRBD1 | TRBV5-1 | CASSLETGLVTEAFF | TGCGCCAGCAGCTTGGAGACAGGGCTTGTCACTGAAGCTTTCTTT
TRBJ1-2 | - | - | TRBV18 | CASSPLSADGYTF | TGTGCCAGCTCACCACTCTCCGCTGATGGCTACACCTTC
TRBJ2-5 | many | TRBD2 | TRBV6-4 | CASSYGGGKTQYF | TGTGCCAGCAGTTATGGGGGGGGAAAGACCCAGTACTTC
TRBJ1-6 | - | - | TRBV30 | CACQTGQSGSPLHF | TGTGCCTGCCAAACCGGACAGTCTGGCTCACCCCTCCACTTT
TRBJ1-2 | once | - | TRBV4-1 | CASSQTLQGNYGYTF | TGCGCCAGCAGCCAAACGCTACAGGGTAACTATGGCTACACCTTC
TRBJ2-6 | - | - | TRBV28 | CASEGSAPRGSNVLTF | TGTGCCAGCGAGGGGTCGGCACCCCGGGGGTCCAACGTCCTGACTTTC
TRBJ1-3 | - | - | TRBV29-1 | CSVEGNAGNTIYF | TGCAGCGTTGAAGGGAACGCTGGAAACACCATATATTTT
TRBJ1-2 | - | - | TRBV5-1 | CASSLEGGPNYGYTF | TGCGCCAGCAGCTTGGAGGGCGGACCTAACTATGGCTACACCTTC
TRBJ1-1 | - | - | TRBV6-1 | CASSPGWRNTEAFF | TGTGCCAGCAGCCCAGGCTGGAGAAACACTGAAGCTTTCTTT
TRBJ2-5 | few | - | TRBV3-1 | CASSQGPGGETQYF | TGTGCCAGCAGCCAAGGGCCAGGAGGGGAGACCCAGTACTTC
TRBJ2-5 | - | TRBD1 | TRBV20-1 | CSAPRTGGAGETQYF | TGCAGTGCCCCCCGGACAGGGGGCGCGGGAGAGACCCAGTACTTC
TRBJ2-3 | few | TRBD1 | TRBV10-3 | CASRDSSTDTQYF | TGTGCCAGCAGGGACAGTAGCACAGATACGCAGTATTTT
TRBJ1-1 | - | - | TRBV29-1 | CSVGVGANTEAFF | TGCAGCGTCGGGGTCGGAGCGAACACTGAAGCTTTCTTT
TRBJ2-7 | - | TRBD2 | TRBV5-4 | CATRTSANYEQYF | TGTGCCACCCGGACTAGCGCGAACTACGAGCAGTACTTC
TRBJ2-7 | few | TRBD2 | TRBV5-1 | CASSLDASGSKGYEQYF | TGCGCCAGCAGCTTGGATGCTAGCGGGAGTAAGGGCTACGAGCAGTACTTC
TRBJ2-2 | few | TRBD1 | TRBV24-1 | CATTLSISGTGALSRNTGELFF | TGTGCCACCACGTTATCGATTTCCGGGACAGGCGCTTTATCGAGAAACACCGGGGAGCTGTTTTTT
TRBJ1-5 | few | - | TRBV2 | CASMTDYSNQPQHF | TGTGCCAGCATGACAGATTATAGCAATCAGCCCCAGCATTTT
TRBJ2-7 | - | TRBD2 | TRBV5-4 | CASRHGVASGTPSYEQYF | TGTGCCAGCAGGCACGGGGTGGCTAGCGGGACCCCATCCTACGAGCAGTACTTC
TRBJ1-1 | - | - | TRBV7-9 | CASSLEGYMNTEAFF | TGTGCCAGCAGCTTAGAAGGGTACATGAACACTGAAGCTTTCTTT
TRBJ1-2 | few | - | TRBV27 | CASREIDRDNYGYTF | TGTGCCAGCAGGGAGATAGACAGAGATAACTATGGCTACACCTTC
TRBJ1-1 | many | - | TRBV28 | CASSSYSVTSTEAFF | TGTGCCAGCAGTTCTTACAGTGTTACAAGCACTGAAGCTTTCTTT
TRBJ1-2 | once | - | TRBV12-3/TRBV12-4 | CASRSPSGGYAF | TGTGCCAGCAGATCCCCCTCGGGCGGCTACGCCTTC
TRBJ1-2 | few | - | TRBV5-4 | CASSLFRVNYGYTF | TGTGCCAGCAGCTTGTTTCGGGTGAACTATGGCTACACCTTC
TRBJ1-2 | - | TRBD1 | TRBV7-9 | CASRQTGGPNYGYTF | TGTGCCAGCAGACAGACAGGGGGCCCAAACTATGGCTACACCTTC
TRBJ2-7 | - | - | TRBV4-1 | CASSQEGGVSHYEQYF | TGCGCCAGCAGCCAAGAAGGGGGGGTATCTCACTACGAGCAGTACTTC
TRBJ1-2 | few | - | TRBV12-3/TRBV12-4 | CASSKHMGGNYGYTF | TGTGCCAGCAGCAAGCACATGGGGGGGAACTATGGCTACACCTTC
TRBJ2-3 | - | TRBD1 | TRBV12-3/TRBV12-4 | CASSADRVGTDTQYF | TGTGCCAGCAGCGCCGACAGGGTTGGCACAGATACGCAGTATTTT
TRBJ1-2 | - | - | TRBV12-3/TRBV12-4 | CASSLAGGGAGYGYTF | TGTGCCAGCAGTTTAGCAGGAGGGGGGGCGGGCTATGGCTACACCTTC
TRBJ1-1 | many | - | TRBV28 | CASGGHLNTEAFF | TGTGCCAGCGGGGGACATTTGAACACTGAAGCTTTCTTT
TRBJ2-5 | - | - | TRBV7-7 | CASPGRVGETQYF | TGTGCCAGCCCCGGCCGTGTCGGCGAGACCCAGTACTTC
TRBJ1-5 | - | - | TRBV2 | CASKTREAPGNQPQHF | TGTGCCAGCAAAACCCGGGAGGCCCCTGGCAATCAGCCCCAGCATTTT
TRBJ2-7 | - | - | TRBV7-9 | CASSLEPIGDGQYF | TGTGCCAGCAGCTTAGAACCTATCGGAGATGGGCAGTACTTC
TRBJ1-5 | few | - | TRBV7-2 | CASSLVGGSYQPQHF | TGTGCCAGCAGCTTAGTTGGTGGCAGCTATCAGCCCCAGCATTTT
TRBJ1-1 | many | TRBD1 | TRBV27 | CASSNRQGNTEAFF | TGTGCCAGCAGTAATAGACAGGGCAACACTGAAGCTTTCTTT
TRBJ2-1 | few | - | TRBV7-6 | CASSRTLANEQFF | TGTGCCAGCAGCCGTACCTTGGCCAATGAGCAGTTCTTC
TRBJ1-1 | - | - | TRBV19 | CASSEDSGLTFEAFF | TGTGCCAGTAGTGAGGACAGTGGCCTAACGTTTGAAGCTTTCTTT
TRBJ1-4 | - | - | TRBV9 | CASSSGEVEKLFF | TGTGCCAGCAGCTCTGGGGAGGTTGAAAAACTGTTTTTT
TRBJ1-5 | few | TRBD1 | TRBV7-9 | CASSLAHVGGVGNQPQHF | TGTGCCAGCAGCTTAGCGCATGTAGGGGGCGTCGGCAATCAGCCCCAGCATTTT
TRBJ2-3 | - | - | TRBV12-3/TRBV12-4 | CASSLRDTDTQYF | TGTGCCAGCAGTCTACGGGACACAGATACGCAGTATTTT
TRBJ1-3 | - | - | TRBV29-1 | CSVWLRGDTIYF | TGCAGCGTTTGGCTAAGGGGGGACACCATATATTTT
TRBJ2-3 | - | - | TRBV28 | CASSPRGHSTDTQYF | TGTGCCAGCAGTCCTCGGGGGCATAGCACAGATACGCAGTATTTT
TRBJ2-2 | - | - | TRBV11-2 | CASSRGDRVSTGELFF | TGTGCCAGCAGCCGTGGGGATAGGGTATCGACCGGGGAGCTGTTTTTT
TRBJ1-1 | - | - | TRBV2 | CASSEAGGHTEAFF | TGTGCCAGCAGTGAGGCCGGGGGCCATACTGAAGCTTTCTTT
TRBJ1-1 | few | TRBD1 | TRBV12-3/TRBV12-4 | CASRFRGQVNTEAFF | TGTGCCAGCAGATTCCGGGGACAGGTGAACACTGAAGCTTTCTTT
TRBJ2-2 | - | TRBD2 | TRBV20-1 | CSARDWLAGGTGELFF | TGCAGTGCTAGAGATTGGCTAGCGGGCGGTACCGGGGAGCTGTTTTTT
TRBJ2-5 | few | TRBD2 | TRBV20-1 | CSAWTSGRKETQYF | TGCAGTGCTTGGACTAGCGGGCGAAAAGAGACCCAGTACTTC
TRBJ1-1 | - | - | TRBV19 | CASSILPENTEAFF | TGTGCCAGTAGTATCCTACCCGAGAACACTGAAGCTTTCTTT
TRBJ2-7 | few | - | TRBV30 | CAWSAVYEQYF | TGTGCCTGGAGTGCCGTTTACGAGCAGTACTTC